The T cell receptor (beta chain) described here comes from a study of blood T cell repertoires in COVID-19. Turning to the study itself: Sample material is recorded as cDNA or gDNA derived from T cells, B-cell-depleted T cells, or PBMCs.

Authors' data handling: Amplified reference gene primers provided the basis for estimating nucleated cell counts. Libraries were prepared by immunoSEQ multiplex PCR; TCRdb keeps only in-frame clonotypes and omits some of them. V, J and clone size reflect that table, while D and trimming were determined from the DNA. The sample consists of tens of thousands of clones, just over 85% of them appearing once. This CDR3 comprises 14 residues. V shed 1 base and J shed 6 bases, with 9 bases lying between them. Germline assignment: CDR1 SNHLY and CDR2 FYNNEI. The sequence came from a woman aged 70-85 years with acute or convalescent COVID-19. Source material: peripheral blood. V is TRBV2 and J is TRBJ2-2, with D possibly matching TRBD2 (6 bases). CDR3 nucleotides: TGTGCCAGCAGTGAAGGTAGCGGTCCCGGGGAGCTGTTTTTT. Its protein product is CASSEGSGPGELFF.